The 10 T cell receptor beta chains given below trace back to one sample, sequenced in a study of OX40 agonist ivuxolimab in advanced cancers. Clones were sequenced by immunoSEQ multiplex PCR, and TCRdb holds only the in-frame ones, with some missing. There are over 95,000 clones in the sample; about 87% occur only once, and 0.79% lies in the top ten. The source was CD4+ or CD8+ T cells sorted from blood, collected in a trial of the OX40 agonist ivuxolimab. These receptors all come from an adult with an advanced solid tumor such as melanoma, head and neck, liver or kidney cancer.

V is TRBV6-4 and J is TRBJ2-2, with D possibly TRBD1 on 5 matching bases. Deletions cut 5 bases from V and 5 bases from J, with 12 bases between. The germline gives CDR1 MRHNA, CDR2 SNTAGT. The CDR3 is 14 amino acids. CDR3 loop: CASSTQGGTGELFF. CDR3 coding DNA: TGTGCCAGCAGTACGCAGGGTGGAACCGGGGAGCTGTTTTTT.

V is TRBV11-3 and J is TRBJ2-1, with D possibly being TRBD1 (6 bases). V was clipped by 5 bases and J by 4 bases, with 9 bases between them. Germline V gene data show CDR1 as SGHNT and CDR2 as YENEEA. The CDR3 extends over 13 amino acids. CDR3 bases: TGTGCCAGCAGCCTGGGGGCTTACAATGAGCAGTTCTTC. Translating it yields CASSLGAYNEQFF.

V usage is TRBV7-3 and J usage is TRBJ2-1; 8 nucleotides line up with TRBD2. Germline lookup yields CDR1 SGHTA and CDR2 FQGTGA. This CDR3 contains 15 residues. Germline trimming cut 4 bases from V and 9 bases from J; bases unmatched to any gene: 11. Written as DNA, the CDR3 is TGTGCCAGCAGCTCCGGGACTAGGGGAGTGGGTGAGCAGTTCTTC. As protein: CASSSGTRGVGEQFF.

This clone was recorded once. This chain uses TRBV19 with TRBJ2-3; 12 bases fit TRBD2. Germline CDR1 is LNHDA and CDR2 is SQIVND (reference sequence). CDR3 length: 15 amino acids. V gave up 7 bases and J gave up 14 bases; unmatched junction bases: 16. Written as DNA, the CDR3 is TGTGCCAGTACTCAGACTAGCGGGGGCCCCCAGGGGACGTATTTT. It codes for CASTQTSGGPQGTYF.

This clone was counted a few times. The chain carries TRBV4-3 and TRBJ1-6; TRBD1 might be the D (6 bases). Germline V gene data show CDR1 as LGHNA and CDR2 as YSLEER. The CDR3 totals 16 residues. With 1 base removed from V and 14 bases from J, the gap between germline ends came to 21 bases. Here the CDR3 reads CASSQAVARGVRALHF. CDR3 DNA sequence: TGCGCCAGCAGCCAAGCAGTCGCCAGGGGCGTTCGGGCCCTCCACTTT.

Here the CDR3 reads CASSEWGRNTEAFF. The CDR3 DNA reads as TGTGCCAGCAGTGAATGGGGGAGGAACACTGAAGCTTTCTTT. The gene calls are TRBV25-1 and TRBJ1-1, with a weak D call TRBD1 (5 bases). CDR1 MGHDK and CDR2 SYGVNS come from the germline V gene. Trimming pared 1 base from V and 1 base from J, leaving 7 bases between. The CDR3 loop spans 14 amino acids.

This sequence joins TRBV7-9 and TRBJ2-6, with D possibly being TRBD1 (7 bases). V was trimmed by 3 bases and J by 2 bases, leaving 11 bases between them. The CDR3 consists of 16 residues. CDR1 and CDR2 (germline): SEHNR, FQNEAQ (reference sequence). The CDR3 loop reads CASSFQGGPGANVLTF. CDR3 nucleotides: TGTGCCAGCAGCTTTCAGGGGGGCCCTGGGGCCAACGTCCTGACTTTC.

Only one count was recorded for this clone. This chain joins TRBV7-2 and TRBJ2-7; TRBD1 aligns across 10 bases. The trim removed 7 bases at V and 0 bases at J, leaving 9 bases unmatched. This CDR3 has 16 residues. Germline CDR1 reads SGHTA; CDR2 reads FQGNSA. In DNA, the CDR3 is TGTGCCAGCAACAATCTGGGACAGGGGCCCTCCTACGAGCAGTACTTC. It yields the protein CASNNLGQGPSYEQYF.

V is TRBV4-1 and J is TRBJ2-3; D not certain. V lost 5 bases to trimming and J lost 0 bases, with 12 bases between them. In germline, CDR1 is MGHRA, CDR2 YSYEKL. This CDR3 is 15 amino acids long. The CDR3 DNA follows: TGCGCCAGCAGCGCCAACACACTTAGCACAGATACGCAGTATTTT. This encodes CASSANTLSTDTQYF.

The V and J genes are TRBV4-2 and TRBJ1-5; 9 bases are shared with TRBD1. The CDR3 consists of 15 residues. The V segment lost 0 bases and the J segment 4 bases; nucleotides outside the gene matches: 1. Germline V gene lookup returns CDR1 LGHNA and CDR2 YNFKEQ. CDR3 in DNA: TGTGCCAGCAGCCAAGATGGACAGGGGAATCAGCCCCAGCATTTT. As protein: CASSQDGQGNQPQHF.